The rows below give T cell receptor beta chains drawn from one sample of a study of cytomegalovirus exposure and HLA in healthy donors. Some clones are missing from TCRdb's copy, which holds only in-frame ones; the method was immunoSEQ multiplex PCR. The data hold about 140,000 clones, with roughly 77% observed a single time. The specimen was PBMCs. These receptors were obtained from a female donor in good health and CMV-seronegative. CDR3s include the opening cysteine and the closing phenylalanine or tryptophan. D genes are given only for firm matches. Expanded clones get a size class; other rows say once, few or many, or leave the size out.

d_call,clone_size,j_call,v_call,cdr3_aa,cdr3_nt
-,-,TRBJ1-1,TRBV7-8,CASGGGWDTEAFF,TGTGCCAGCGGTGGGGGCTGGGACACTGAAGCTTTCTTT
-,-,TRBJ1-2,TRBV28,CASSFSGVYGYTF,TGTGCCAGCAGTTTCTCCGGGGTTTATGGCTACACCTTC
TRBD2,-,TRBJ2-1,TRBV4-3,CASSSRLAGGYNEQFF,TGCGCCAGCAGCTCGCGACTAGCGGGGGGCTACAATGAGCAGTTCTTC
-,-,TRBJ2-2,TRBV6-1,CASSEGLNTGELFF,TGTGCCAGCAGTGAGGGACTGAACACCGGGGAGCTGTTTTTT
-,-,TRBJ2-7,TRBV28,CASSPPGYEQYF,TGTGCCAGCAGCCCCCCGGGGTACGAGCAGTACTTC
-,-,TRBJ1-2,TRBV29-1,CSTDSDGYTF,TGCAGCACCGACAGTGACGGCTACACCTTC
TRBD1,-,TRBJ2-7,TRBV25-1,CASCGGQGSYEQYF,TGTGCCAGTTGCGGGGGACAGGGATCCTACGAGCAGTACTTC
TRBD1,-,TRBJ2-5,TRBV7-2,CASRRRGGAETQYF,TGTGCCAGCAGACGTAGAGGGGGCGCAGAGACCCAGTACTTC
-,-,TRBJ2-1,TRBV10-3,CATKRGMTAYNEQFF,TGTGCCACTAAACGGGGGATGACCGCATACAATGAGCAGTTCTTC
TRBD1,-,TRBJ1-2,TRBV28,CASSSTLPGQGILGYTF,TGTGCCAGCAGTTCCACCCTACCGGGACAGGGGATTTTGGGCTACACCTTC
TRBD2,-,TRBJ2-4,TRBV30,CAWSVFIGTSGRRAKNIQYF,TGTGCCTGGAGTGTATTCATCGGGACTAGCGGGAGGCGAGCCAAAAACATTCAGTACTTC
TRBD1,-,TRBJ1-1,TRBV7-2,CASSLYHGTASEAFF,TGTGCCAGCAGCCTCTACCACGGGACAGCTAGTGAAGCTTTCTTT
-,-,TRBJ2-7,TRBV19,CASSMSLESYEQYF,TGTGCCAGTAGTATGAGCCTTGAGTCCTACGAGCAGTACTTC
-,-,TRBJ2-3,TRBV5-1,CASSLESGSTDTQYF,TGCGCCAGCAGCTTGGAGAGCGGTAGCACAGATACGCAGTATTTT
TRBD1,-,TRBJ1-2,TRBV6-1,CASSVPGQGYGYTF,TGTGCCAGCAGTGTCCCGGGACAGGGTTATGGCTACACCTTC
-,few,TRBJ2-2,TRBV7-3,CASSSLNTGELFF,TGTGCCAGCAGCTCGTTAAACACCGGGGAGCTGTTTTTT
-,once,TRBJ2-7,TRBV25-1,CASSEFGDEQYF,TGTGCCAGCAGTGAATTCGGGGACGAGCAGTACTTC
TRBD2,-,TRBJ2-1,TRBV28,CASSSPGGDYNEQFF,TGTGCCAGCAGTTCCCCGGGGGGGGACTACAATGAGCAGTTCTTC
TRBD1,-,TRBJ2-3,TRBV5-1,CASSSGQGGDTQYF,TGCGCCAGCAGCAGTGGACAGGGGGGAGATACGCAGTATTTT
-,-,TRBJ2-1,TRBV6-5,CASSYGAGKQFF,TGTGCCAGCAGTTACGGAGCAGGGAAGCAGTTCTTC
TRBD2,-,TRBJ2-5,TRBV2,CASTRIAGGQETQYF,TGTGCCAGCACCAGAATAGCGGGGGGCCAAGAGACCCAGTACTTC
-,-,TRBJ2-1,TRBV2,CASSVRGTLYNEQFF,TGTGCCAGCAGTGTGCGGGGGACACTCTACAATGAGCAGTTCTTC
-,-,TRBJ2-1,TRBV19,CASSMGLRGSSYNEQFF,TGTGCCAGTAGTATGGGTTTGAGGGGGAGCTCCTACAATGAGCAGTTCTTC
-,-,TRBJ1-2,TRBV10-3,CAISEPWRRVDGYTF,TGTGCCATCAGTGAGCCCTGGAGGAGAGTAGATGGCTACACCTTC
TRBD2,-,TRBJ2-3,TRBV7-6,CASKSSSGITQYF,TGTGCCAGCAAGAGTTCTAGCGGGATTACGCAGTATTTT
-,few,TRBJ1-1,TRBV6-5,CASSRGTEAFF,TGTGCCAGCAGCCGAGGCACTGAAGCTTTCTTT
TRBD2,-,TRBJ2-7,TRBV11-2,CASSFRLAGAYEQYF,TGTGCCAGCAGCTTCCGACTAGCGGGAGCGTACGAGCAGTACTTC
-,-,TRBJ1-3,TRBV30,CAWSGVGGKGNTIYF,TGTGCCTGGAGTGGAGTCGGAGGCAAGGGAAACACCATATATTTT
TRBD2,-,TRBJ2-1,TRBV11-3,CASSRSGGAYNEQFF,TGTGCCAGCAGCCGTAGCGGGGGGGCTTACAATGAGCAGTTCTTC
-,-,TRBJ1-2,TRBV5-1,CASKEAPPNYGYTF,TGCGCCAGCAAGGAGGCACCGCCAAACTATGGCTACACCTTC
TRBD2,-,TRBJ2-1,TRBV7-6,CASSSQAGGPVEQFF,TGTGCCAGCAGCTCGCAAGCGGGAGGGCCGGTTGAGCAGTTCTTC
-,-,TRBJ2-2,TRBV2,CASTRTALNTGELFF,TGTGCCAGCACCCGGACAGCCTTGAACACCGGGGAGCTGTTTTTT